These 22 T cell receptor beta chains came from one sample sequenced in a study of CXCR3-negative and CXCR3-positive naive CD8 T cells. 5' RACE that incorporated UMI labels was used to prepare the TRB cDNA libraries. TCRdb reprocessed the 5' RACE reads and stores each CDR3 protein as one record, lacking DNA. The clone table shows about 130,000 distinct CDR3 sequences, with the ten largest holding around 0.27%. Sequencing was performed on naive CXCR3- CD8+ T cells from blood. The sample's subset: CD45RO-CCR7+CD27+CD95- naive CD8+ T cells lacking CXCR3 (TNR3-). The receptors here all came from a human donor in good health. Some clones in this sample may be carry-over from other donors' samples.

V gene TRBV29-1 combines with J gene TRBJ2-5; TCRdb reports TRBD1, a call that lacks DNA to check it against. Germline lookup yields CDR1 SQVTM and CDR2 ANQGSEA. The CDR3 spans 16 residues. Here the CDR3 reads CSVEGGHLGFQETQYF.

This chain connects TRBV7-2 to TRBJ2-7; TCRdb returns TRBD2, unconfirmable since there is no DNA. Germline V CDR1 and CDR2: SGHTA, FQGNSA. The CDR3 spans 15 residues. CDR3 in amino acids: CASDVGTSGRYEQYF.

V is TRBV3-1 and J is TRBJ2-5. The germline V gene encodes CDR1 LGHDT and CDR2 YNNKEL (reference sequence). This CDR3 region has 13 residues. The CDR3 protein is CASSQDFGKTQYF.

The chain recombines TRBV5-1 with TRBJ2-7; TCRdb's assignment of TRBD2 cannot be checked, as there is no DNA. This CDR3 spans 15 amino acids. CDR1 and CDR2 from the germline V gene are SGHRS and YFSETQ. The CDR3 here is CASSLGAGESYEQYF.

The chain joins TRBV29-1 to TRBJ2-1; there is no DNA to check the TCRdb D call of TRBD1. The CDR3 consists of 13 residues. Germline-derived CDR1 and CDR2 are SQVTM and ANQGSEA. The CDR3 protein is CSVDGGARHEQFF.

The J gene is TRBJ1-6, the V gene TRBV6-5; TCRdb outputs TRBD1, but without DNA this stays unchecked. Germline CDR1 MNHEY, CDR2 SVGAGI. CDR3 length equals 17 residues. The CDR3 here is CASRPGMAGQYNSPLHF.

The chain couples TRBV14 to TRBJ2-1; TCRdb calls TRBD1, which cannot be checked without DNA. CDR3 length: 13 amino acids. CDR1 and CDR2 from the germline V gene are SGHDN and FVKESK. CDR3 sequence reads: CASSQEATGEQFF.

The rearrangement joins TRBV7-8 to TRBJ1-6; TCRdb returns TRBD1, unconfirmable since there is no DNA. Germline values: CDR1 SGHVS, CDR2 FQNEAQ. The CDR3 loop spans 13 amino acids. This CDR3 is CASTWTGNSPLHF.

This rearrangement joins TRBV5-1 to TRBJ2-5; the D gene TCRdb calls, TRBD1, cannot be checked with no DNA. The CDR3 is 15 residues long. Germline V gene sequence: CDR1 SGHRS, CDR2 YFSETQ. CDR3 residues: CASSSEGYPGETQYF.

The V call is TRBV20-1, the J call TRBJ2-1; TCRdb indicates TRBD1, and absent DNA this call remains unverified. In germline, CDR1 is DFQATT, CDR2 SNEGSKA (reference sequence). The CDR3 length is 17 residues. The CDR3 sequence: CSAPPRGRASSYNEQFF.

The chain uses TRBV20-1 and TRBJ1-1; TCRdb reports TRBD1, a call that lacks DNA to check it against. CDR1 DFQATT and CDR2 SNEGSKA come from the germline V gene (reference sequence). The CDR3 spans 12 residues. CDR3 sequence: CSTREGQPEAFF.

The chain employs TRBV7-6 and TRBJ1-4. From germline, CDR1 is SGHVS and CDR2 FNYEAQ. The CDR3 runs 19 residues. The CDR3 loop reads CASSLDIMGPQASNEKLFF.

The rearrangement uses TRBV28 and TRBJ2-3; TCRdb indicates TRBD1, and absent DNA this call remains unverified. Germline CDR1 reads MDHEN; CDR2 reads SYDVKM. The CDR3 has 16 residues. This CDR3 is CASSLWGTLRTDTQYF.

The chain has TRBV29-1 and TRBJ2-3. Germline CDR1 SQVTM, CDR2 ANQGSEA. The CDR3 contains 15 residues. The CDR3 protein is CSVFFFSSTSDTQYF.

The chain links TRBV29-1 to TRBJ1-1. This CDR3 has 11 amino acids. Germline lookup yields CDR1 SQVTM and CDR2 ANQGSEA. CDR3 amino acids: CSVDVNTEAFF.

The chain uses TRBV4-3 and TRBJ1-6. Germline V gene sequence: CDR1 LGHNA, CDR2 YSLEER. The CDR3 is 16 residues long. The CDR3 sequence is CASSQDRLTLNSPLHF.

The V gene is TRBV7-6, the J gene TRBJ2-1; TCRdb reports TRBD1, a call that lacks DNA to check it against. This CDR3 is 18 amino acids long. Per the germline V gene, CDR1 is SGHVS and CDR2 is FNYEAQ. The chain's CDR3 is CASTLAQPGGASYNEQFF.

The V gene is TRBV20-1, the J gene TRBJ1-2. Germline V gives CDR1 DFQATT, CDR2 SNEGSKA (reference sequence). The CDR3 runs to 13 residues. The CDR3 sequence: CSARQEPNYGYTF.

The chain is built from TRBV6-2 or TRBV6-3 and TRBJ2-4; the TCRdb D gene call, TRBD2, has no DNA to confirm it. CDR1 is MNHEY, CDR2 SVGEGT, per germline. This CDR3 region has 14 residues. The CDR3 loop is CASSPAGRKNIQYF.

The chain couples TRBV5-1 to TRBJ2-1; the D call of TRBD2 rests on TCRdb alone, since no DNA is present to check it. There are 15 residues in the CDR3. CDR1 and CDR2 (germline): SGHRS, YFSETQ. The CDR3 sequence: CASSTSGGTYNEQFF.

The CDR3 spells CATSDGPRSSGKQETQYF. This chain uses TRBV24-1 with TRBJ2-5; TCRdb picks TRBD2, but there is no DNA to check that call. Germline values: CDR1 KGHDR, CDR2 SFDVKD. This CDR3 comprises 18 residues.

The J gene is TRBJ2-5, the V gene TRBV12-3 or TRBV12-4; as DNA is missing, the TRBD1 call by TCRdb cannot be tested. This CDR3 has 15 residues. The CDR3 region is CASTDSSVSLETQYF.